This TCR beta chain was retrieved from a study of T cells in localized non-small cell lung cancer (dated by TCRdb to 2020 to 2021). About the full investigation: T cell repertoires of about 240 early-stage NSCLC patients were analyzed, with tumors being compared against uninvolved tumor-adjacent lungs. The cohort was made up of around 240 treatment-naive NSCLC patients whose localized lung tumors had been resected. A mean age of around 66 years was recorded for the NSCLC patients, of whom 129 were male and about a hundred were female.

For this clone: Its binding antigen is unknown. Within one base of it there is no much larger clone, and no base qualities were kept.

TCR beta CDR3 regions were sequenced from DNA using the immunoSEQ Assay. The authors' pipeline ran thus. To compute T cell density, TCR beta template counts were normalized to usable DNA, which was estimated by amplifying housekeeping genes. Richness was estimated with the preseqR package, extrapolating to 400,000 templates for PBMC samples and 120,000 templates for tissue samples. Clonality was defined by subtracting Pielou's evenness from one. Tissue-enriched TCRs were identified through differential abundance testing performed on productive amino-acid clonotypes, with a minimum total count of 5 and an alpha of 0.1. The Jaccard Index and the Morisita Overlap Index were used to quantify repertoire overlap between compartments. GLIPH grouped TCR beta CDR3s together with public tetramer-defined viral CDR3s, and a viral motif had to include at least three viral sequences and show V-gene enrichment. TCRdb carries this immuneACCESS record with in-frame sequences only. Its versions omit some clonotypes, under half of them owing to an unresolved V gene in the studies checked, with the rest unexplained. For V, J and clone size, that table is used; D and trimming come from the DNA. This sample has approximately 45,000 clones in its table, and about 76% of those were observed once. In total, the top ten clones hold approximately 17% of the sample.

Findings and caveats that apply to the study as a whole: Because of the exploratory design, TCR variables were selected using unadjusted p-values without false-discovery rate correction. Higher blood T cell density associated with longer overall survival, while higher adjacent-lung clonality associated with shorter survival. The highest T cell clonality was observed in uninvolved tumor-adjacent lung, where clonality exceeded that of tumor, suggesting that antigenic responses were more focused in uninvolved tumor-adjacent lung. Of the top 100 tumor clones, a median of approximately 60 were detected in paired uninvolved adjacent lung; 28 were also among that lung's top 100. Because multi-region tumor sequencing was not performed, intratumor heterogeneity could not be ruled out.

Counted from cysteine to phenylalanine, this CDR3 has 13 amino acids. The only DNA kept is the CDR3, 39 bases in frame from the first base. CDR1 and CDR2 were assigned from the germline V gene as SNHLY and FYNNEI. Relative to germline, V is 7 bases shorter and J is 4 bases shorter, with 13 bases between their ends. At diagnosis, peripheral blood, uninvolved tumor-adjacent lung and tumor were collected and were preserved as a mix of fresh-frozen and FFPE material. Blood samples were analyzed as peripheral blood mononuclear cells for TCR repertoire profiling. The sample here was peripheral blood mononuclear cells, taken before any cancer treatment. The chain is assembled from TRBV2 and TRBJ2-5; the D segment could be TRBD2, given 5 matching bases. This TCR came from a man aged 35 to 69 with stage III lung adenocarcinoma. The CDR3 protein sequence reads: CASNRGFGETQYF. Here is the DNA: TGTGCCAGCAATCGGGGATTTGGAGAGACCCAGTACTTC.